This passage covers 11 T cell receptor beta chains from one sample sequenced in a study of T cell changes during pregnancy in multiple sclerosis. Some clones are missing from TCRdb's copy, which holds only in-frame ones; the method was immunoSEQ multiplex PCR. The table lists 30,000 to 35,000 clones, about nine tenths of them singletons. The material was CD8+ T cells from peripheral blood mononuclear cells, obtained before pregnancy. These TCRs come from a female donor with multiple sclerosis, enrolled in a pregnancy study.

The chain employs TRBV30 and TRBJ2-7; 8 bases are a match to TRBD1. The V and J ends lost 5 bases and 5 bases, in that order; junction bases with no gene match: 5. This CDR3 is 12 amino acids long. Looked up from germline, CDR1 is GTSNPN and CDR2 is SVGIG (reference sequence). CDR3 sequence: CAWSQGVHEQYF. CDR3 bases: TGTGCCTGGTCACAGGGGGTGCACGAGCAGTACTTC.

V usage is TRBV5-6 and J usage is TRBJ1-5; no clear D gene. CDR3 size: 15 residues. Germline CDR1 and CDR2: SGHDT and YYEEEE. Trimming took 0 bases from V and 5 from J, leaving 12 bases between them. This CDR3 reads CASSLVGREDQPQHF. The CDR3 DNA follows: TGTGCCAGCAGCTTGGTAGGTAGGGAGGATCAGCCCCAGCATTTT.

CDR3 residues: CASSYISTENTGELFF. The CDR3 DNA reads TGTGCCAGCAGTTACATAAGTACAGAGAACACCGGGGAGCTGTTTTTT. The chain combines TRBV6-6 with TRBJ2-2; D is unclear. The CDR3 consists of 16 residues. Looked up from germline, CDR1 is MNHNY and CDR2 is SVGAGI (reference sequence). The germline V and J ends were trimmed by 2 bases and 1 base, with 11 bases remaining between them.

J is TRBJ2-1 and V is TRBV6-1; 7 bases fit TRBD2. Germline CDR1 reads MNHNS; CDR2 reads SASEGT. Trimming at V came to 0 bases and at J to 4 bases, leaving 6 bases not matched to a gene. The CDR3 covers 16 residues. CDR3 in DNA: TGTGCCAGCAGTGAAGCGCTTGGGGGGGGATACAATGAGCAGTTCTTC. Amino acid sequence: CASSEALGGGYNEQFF.

The chain links TRBV27 to TRBJ2-7; TRBD1 matches 8 bases. This CDR3 contains 14 residues. Per germline, CDR1 MNHEY and CDR2 SMNVEV (reference sequence). Losses at the gene ends were 6 bases for V and 3 bases for J; bases not matched to a gene: 7. CDR3 DNA: TGTGCCAGCAGGCGGACAGGGCGAAACTACGAGCAGTACTTC. Protein sequence: CASRRTGRNYEQYF.

The J gene is TRBJ2-7, the V gene TRBV25-1; a weak D match, TRBD1 (6 bases). Germline V lookup: CDR1 MGHDK, CDR2 SYGVNS. Trimming removed 3 bases from V and 2 bases from J, with 14 bases in between. The CDR3 length is 15 residues. The chain's CDR3 is CASSDLSGVPYEQYF. Written as DNA, the CDR3 is TGTGCCAGCAGTGATTTGTCAGGGGTCCCCTACGAGCAGTACTTC.

The chain carries TRBV6-1 and TRBJ1-5; TRBD1 agrees at 7 bases. J was trimmed by 5 bases and V by 1 base; bases with no gene match: 11. The germline V gene has CDR1 MNHNS and CDR2 SASEGT. This CDR3 is built from 17 residues. DNA for the CDR3: TGTGCCAGCAGTGAAGGAGTGACAGGGACCCGACATCAGCCCCAGCATTTT. Encoded protein: CASSEGVTGTRHQPQHF.

The chain uses TRBV7-9 and TRBJ2-3; TRBD2 agrees at 9 bases. Germline V gene data show CDR1 as SEHNR and CDR2 as FQNEAQ (reference sequence). CDR3 length: 17 amino acids. V dropped 2 bases and J dropped 5; count of bases not matched to a gene: 11. The CDR3, as DNA: TGTGCCAGCAGCTTATCAGGCGGGAGGGCCAGGAGAGATACGCAGTATTTT. It codes for CASSLSGGRARRDTQYF.

J is TRBJ2-5 and V is TRBV27; TRBD1 aligns across 7 bases. The CDR3 extends over 15 amino acids. Trimming cost V 2 bases and J 10 bases; bases outside gene matches: 13. Germline V gives CDR1 MNHEY, CDR2 SMNVEV (reference sequence). The CDR3 spells CASSLTITGEEDQYF. Here the CDR3 DNA reads TGTGCCAGCAGTTTAACGATTACAGGGGAAGAGGACCAGTACTTC.

The chain carries TRBV10-3 and TRBJ1-2; a weak D match, TRBD1 (5 bases). Germline V gene sequence: CDR1 ENHRY, CDR2 SYGVKD. The V end lost 6 bases, the J end lost 3 bases, and 8 bases lay between the germline ends. CDR3 size: 12 residues. CDR3: CAIRTEHYGYTF. For the CDR3, the DNA is TGTGCCATCAGGACAGAACACTATGGCTACACCTTC.

This chain links TRBV5-1 with TRBJ2-5, with 9 nucleotides matching TRBD2. This CDR3 spans 15 amino acids. V shed 0 bases and J 4 bases; nucleotides not matched to a gene: 4. CDR1 and CDR2 from the germline V gene are SGHRS and YFSETQ. The DNA of the CDR3 is TGCGCCAGCAGCTTGGTTTGGCGGGAGGGAGAGACCCAGTACTTC. It translates to CASSLVWREGETQYF.